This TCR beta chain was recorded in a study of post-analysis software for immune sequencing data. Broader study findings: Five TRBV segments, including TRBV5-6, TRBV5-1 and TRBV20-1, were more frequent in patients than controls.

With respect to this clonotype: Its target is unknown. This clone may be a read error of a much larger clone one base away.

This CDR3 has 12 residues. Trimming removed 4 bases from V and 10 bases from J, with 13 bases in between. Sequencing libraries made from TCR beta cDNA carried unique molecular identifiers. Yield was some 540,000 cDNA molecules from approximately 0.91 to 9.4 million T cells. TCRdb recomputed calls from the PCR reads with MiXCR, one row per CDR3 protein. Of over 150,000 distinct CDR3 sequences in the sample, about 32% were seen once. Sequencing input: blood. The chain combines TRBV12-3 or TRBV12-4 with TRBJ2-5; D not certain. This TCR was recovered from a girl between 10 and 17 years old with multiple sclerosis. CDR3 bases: TGTGCCAGCAGTTCCCTGAGAGCCTTCCAGTACTTC. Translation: CASSSLRAFQYF.